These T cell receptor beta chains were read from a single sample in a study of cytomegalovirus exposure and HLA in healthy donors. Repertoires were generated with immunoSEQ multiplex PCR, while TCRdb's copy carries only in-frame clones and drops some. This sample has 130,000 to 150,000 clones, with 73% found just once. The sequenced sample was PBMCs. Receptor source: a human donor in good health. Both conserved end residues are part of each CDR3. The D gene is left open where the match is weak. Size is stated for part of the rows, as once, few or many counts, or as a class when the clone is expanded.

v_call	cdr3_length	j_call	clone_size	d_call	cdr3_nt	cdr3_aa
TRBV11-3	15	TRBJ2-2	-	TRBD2	TGTGCCAGCAGCTTTAGCGGGGGAGACACCGGGGAGCTGTTTTTT	CASSFSGGDTGELFF
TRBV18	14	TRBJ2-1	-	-	TGTGCCAGCTCATCCCAGACAATCTACAATGAGCAGTTCTTC	CASSSQTIYNEQFF
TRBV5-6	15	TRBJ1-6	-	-	TGTGCCAGCAGTTCCGCGGGGGCTTATAATTCACCCCTCCACTTT	CASSSAGAYNSPLHF
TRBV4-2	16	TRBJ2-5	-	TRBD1	TGTGCCAGCAGCCAACTCGGACAGGGAGGAGTTCAGACCCAGTACTTC	CASSQLGQGGVQTQYF
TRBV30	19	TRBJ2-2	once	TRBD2	TGTGCCTGGAGTTCGACCAGGACTAGCGGGAGAAGCGGGACCGGGGAGCTGTTTTTT	CAWSSTRTSGRSGTGELFF
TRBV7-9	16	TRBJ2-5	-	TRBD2	TGTTCCAGCAGCAAACTAGCGGGAGGGCCTAAAGAGACCCAGTACTTC	CSSSKLAGGPKETQYF
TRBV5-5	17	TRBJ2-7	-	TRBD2	TGTGCCAGCAGCCAGGGACTAGCGGGAAAATTCTCCTACGAGCAGTACTTC	CASSQGLAGKFSYEQYF
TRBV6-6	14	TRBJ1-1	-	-	TGTGCCAGCAGTTTGTTCGCGGGGGGGCTTGAAGCTTTCTTT	CASSLFAGGLEAFF
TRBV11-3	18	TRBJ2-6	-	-	TGTGCCAGCAGCTTCGGAACAGGGTCCGGCTCTGGGGCCAACGTCCTGACTTTC	CASSFGTGSGSGANVLTF
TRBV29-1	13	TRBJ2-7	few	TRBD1	TGCAGCGTGAAACAGACAGGGGGCTACGAGCAGTACTTC	CSVKQTGGYEQYF
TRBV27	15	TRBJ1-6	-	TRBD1	TGTGCCAGCAGTTTCTCCGGGACAGGTCTTTCACCCCTCCACTTT	CASSFSGTGLSPLHF
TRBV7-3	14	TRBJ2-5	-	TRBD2	TGTGCCAGCAGCTCCGGACTAGCGGGAGAGACCCAGTACTTC	CASSSGLAGETQYF
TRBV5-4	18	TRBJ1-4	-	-	TGTGCCAGCAGCTTGGCCTACAGGAGGGGTGCAACTAATGAAAAACTGTTTTTT	CASSLAYRRGATNEKLFF
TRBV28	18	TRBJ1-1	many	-	TGTGCCAGCAGCAAACTCTCTATTAAGAGGACAGACCAAGATGAAGCTTTCTTT	CASSKLSIKRTDQDEAFF
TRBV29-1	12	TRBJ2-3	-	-	TGCAGCGTAGCTAAGGGGCCAGATACGCAGTATTTT	CSVAKGPDTQYF
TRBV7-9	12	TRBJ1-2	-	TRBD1	TGTGCCACCCCACAGGGGGCATGTGGCTACACCTTC	CATPQGACGYTF
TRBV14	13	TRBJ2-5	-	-	TGTGCCAGCAGCCAAGATCGCGGTGTGACCCAGTACTTC	CASSQDRGVTQYF
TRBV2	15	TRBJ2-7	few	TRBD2	TGTGCCAGCAGCTTCCGAGCGGGGGGCGATTACGAGCAGTACTTC	CASSFRAGGDYEQYF
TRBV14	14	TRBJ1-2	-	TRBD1	TGTGCCAGCAGCCAGACCGGGACAGGCTATGGCTACACCTTC	CASSQTGTGYGYTF
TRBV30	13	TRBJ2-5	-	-	TGTGCCTGGAGTATAGAGAGTGCGCAGACCCAGTACTTC	CAWSIESAQTQYF
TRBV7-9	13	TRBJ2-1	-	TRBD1	TGTGCCCCGGACAGGTATGACTACAATGAGCAGTTCTTC	CAPDRYDYNEQFF
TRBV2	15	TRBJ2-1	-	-	TGTGCCAGCAGTGAAGTTGGAGGGTCCCACAATGAGCAGTTCTTC	CASSEVGGSHNEQFF
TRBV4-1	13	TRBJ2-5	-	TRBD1	TGCGCCAGCAGCCTGCGACAGGGGGAGACCCAGTACTTC	CASSLRQGETQYF
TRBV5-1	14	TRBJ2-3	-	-	TGCGCCAGCAGCTTGGGTATTATCACAGATACGCAGTATTTT	CASSLGIITDTQYF
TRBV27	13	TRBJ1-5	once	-	TGTGCCAGCAGCCCGAGGGAGGGCCAGCCCCAGCATTTT	CASSPREGQPQHF
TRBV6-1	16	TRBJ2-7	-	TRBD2	TGTGCCAGCAGTGTAGGGCTAGCGGGAGGCGTGGGCGAGCAGTACTTC	CASSVGLAGGVGEQYF
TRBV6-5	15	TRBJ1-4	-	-	TGTGCCAGCAGTTACTCGACAGGAACTAATGAAAAACTGTTTTTT	CASSYSTGTNEKLFF
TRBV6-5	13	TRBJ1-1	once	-	TGTGCCAGCAGTTACTCGGGCAACGCTGAAGCTTTCTTT	CASSYSGNAEAFF